Listed below are T cell receptor beta chains from one sample, sequenced in a study of blood T cells in healthy people across ages. MiXCR was run by TCRdb on the 5' RACE reads, yielding one entry per CDR3 protein. This sample carries some 1,000,000 distinct CDR3 sequences, approximately 25% of them seen once, and the ten largest clones take around 0.7%. The sample also formed part of further work on T cells of mothers and their children.

The sample comprised blood. The receptors stem from a girl aged 2-10 years in good health. CDR3s include the opening cysteine and the closing phenylalanine or tryptophan. The D gene is left open where the match is weak. Where a row states a size, it is once, few, many or the class of an expanded clone; other rows omit it.

J gene	clone size	CDR3 length	V gene	D gene	CDR3 protein	CDR3 DNA
TRBJ2-7	few	15	TRBV9	-	CASSPSGAGSYEQYF	TGTGCCAGCAGCCCCTCCGGGGCCGGATCCTACGAGCAGTACTTC
TRBJ2-2	few	17	TRBV5-4	TRBD2	CASSPTGLAAPTGELFF	TGTGCCAGCAGCCCGACGGGACTAGCGGCCCCCACCGGGGAGCTGTTTTTT
TRBJ2-6	few	13	TRBV12-3/TRBV12-4	-	CASLPSGANVLTF	TGTGCCAGCCTACCTTCTGGGGCCAACGTCCTGACTTTC
TRBJ2-5	-	15	TRBV6-2/TRBV6-3	-	CASSSISYGAETQYF	TGTGCCAGCAGTTCCATATCGTATGGGGCGGAGACCCAGTACTTC
TRBJ2-7	few	12	TRBV7-2	-	CASSPAAYEQYF	TGTGCCAGCAGCCCCGCAGCCTACGAGCAGTACTTC
TRBJ2-3	-	15	TRBV18	TRBD1	CASSRWTGQTDTQYF	TGTGCCAGCTCACGGTGGACAGGGCAGACAGATACGCAGTATTTT
TRBJ2-7	few	14	TRBV27	-	CASGYLGDPYEQYF	TGTGCCAGCGGTTATTTGGGAGACCCCTACGAGCAGTACTTC
TRBJ2-1	-	15	TRBV12-5	-	CASGLASDPYNEQFF	TGTGCTAGTGGTTTGGCGTCGGACCCTTACAATGAGCAGTTCTTC
TRBJ2-7	few	13	TRBV7-9	TRBD2	CASLAAPGVEQYF	TGTGCCAGTCTAGCGGCCCCAGGTGTGGAGCAGTACTTC
TRBJ2-1	few	14	TRBV6-1	-	CASSDRDDYNEQFF	TGTGCCAGCAGTGACCGGGACGACTACAATGAGCAGTTCTTC
TRBJ2-6	few	18	TRBV7-6	TRBD1	CASSLRDRDNSGANVLTF	TGTGCCAGCAGCTTAAGGGACAGGGACAACTCTGGGGCCAACGTCCTGACTTTC
TRBJ1-2	-	12	TRBV6-6	-	CASSYSDRTMNF	TGTGCCAGCAGTTACTCGGACCGGACGATGAACTTC
TRBJ1-2	-	13	TRBV12-3/TRBV12-4	TRBD1	CASGDTGGGGYTF	TGTGCCAGCGGGGATACAGGGGGTGGCGGCTACACCTTC
TRBJ1-4	few	15	TRBV20-1	-	CSAYPGERAGEKLFF	TGCAGTGCTTACCCTGGAGAGAGGGCAGGTGAAAAACTGTTTTTT
TRBJ2-7	-	16	TRBV14	TRBD2	CASSQDILAGIYEQYF	TGTGCCAGCAGCCAAGACATCCTAGCGGGGATCTACGAGCAGTACTTC
TRBJ2-2	-	13	TRBV20-1	-	CSAFGGNTGELFF	TGCAGTGCTTTTGGCGGGAACACCGGGGAGCTGTTTTTT
TRBJ2-1	once	15	TRBV12-3/TRBV12-4	TRBD2	CVSHRGLAGVAEQFF	TGTGTCAGTCATAGGGGACTAGCGGGAGTCGCTGAGCAGTTCTTC
TRBJ1-5	-	15	TRBV7-2	-	CASSEGGDPNQPQHF	TGTGCCAGCAGCGAGGGGGGGGACCCGAATCAGCCCCAGCATTTT
TRBJ2-1	-	12	TRBV4-1	-	CASSQDHRVQFF	TGCGCCAGCAGCCAAGATCACAGGGTACAGTTCTTC
TRBJ2-5	few	13	TRBV12-5	-	CASEPPDALSQYF	TGTGCTAGTGAGCCCCCCGATGCCTTGTCCCAGTACTTC
TRBJ1-2	-	13	TRBV28	TRBD1	CAARQGGNYGYTF	TGTGCCGCAAGACAGGGCGGGAACTATGGCTACACCTTC
TRBJ2-1	-	16	TRBV4-1	TRBD1	CASSQGWDSVYNEQFF	TGCGCCAGCAGCCAAGGGTGGGACAGCGTCTACAATGAGCAGTTCTTC
TRBJ1-2	-	15	TRBV10-3	-	CAISESVRSLYGYTF	TGTGCCATCAGTGAGTCGGTGCGGAGTCTCTATGGCTACACCTTC
TRBJ2-7	-	15	TRBV27	TRBD2	CASSPLAGVAGEQYF	TGTGCCAGCAGTCCCCTAGCGGGGGTCGCTGGCGAGCAGTACTTC
TRBJ1-4	-	16	TRBV5-5	-	CASSPIFDRLSEKLFF	TGTGCCAGCAGCCCAATTTTTGACAGACTCTCTGAAAAACTGTTTTTT
TRBJ2-5	many	16	TRBV10-2	TRBD2	CASSESRLAGQETQYF	TGCGCCAGCAGTGAGTCGAGGCTAGCGGGGCAAGAGACCCAGTACTTC
TRBJ1-1	-	15	TRBV28	-	CASTDGRGDGTEAFF	TGTGCCAGCACTGACGGGCGGGGTGATGGCACTGAAGCTTTCTTT
TRBJ2-7	-	16	TRBV12-3/TRBV12-4	TRBD2	CASSFGGSGISNEQYF	TGTGCCAGCAGTTTCGGAGGTAGCGGGATTTCGAACGAGCAGTACTTC
TRBJ2-3	-	13	TRBV28	TRBD1	CAGRTGGADTQYF	TGTGCCGGCCGGACAGGGGGCGCGGATACGCAGTATTTT
TRBJ2-7	few	15	TRBV28	TRBD1	CASSQTGDVTYEQYF	TGTGCCAGCAGCCAGACAGGGGATGTCACCTACGAGCAGTACTTC
TRBJ2-1	few	16	TRBV28	-	CASSFPAAGIYNEQFF	TGTGCCAGCAGTTTCCCAGCGGCAGGGATCTACAATGAGCAGTTCTTC
TRBJ1-2	-	12	TRBV5-4	-	CASSFQGMGYTF	TGTGCCAGCAGCTTTCAGGGGATGGGCTACACCTTC
TRBJ2-5	-	14	TRBV9	TRBD1	CASSATGAGETQYF	TGTGCCAGCAGCGCAACAGGGGCAGGGGAGACCCAGTACTTC
TRBJ1-3	-	18	TRBV28	TRBD1	CASSPSPGTGGSGNTIYF	TGTGCCAGCAGTCCCTCCCCCGGGACAGGGGGCTCTGGAAACACCATATATTTT
TRBJ2-5	-	15	TRBV6-2/TRBV6-3	TRBD1	CASSNGRTGRETQYF	TGTGCCAGCAGTAACGGGCGGACAGGGCGTGAGACCCAGTACTTC
TRBJ2-7	few	16	TRBV4-3	-	CASSQDAQAPPYEQYF	TGCGCCAGCAGCCAAGATGCGCAGGCCCCCCCCTACGAGCAGTACTTC
TRBJ1-1	-	15	TRBV5-1	-	CASSLEQILNTEAFF	TGCGCCAGCAGCTTGGAACAGATCCTGAACACTGAAGCTTTCTTT
TRBJ2-1	-	12	TRBV2	-	CASSGGAYEQFF	TGTGCCAGCAGTGGAGGGGCCTATGAGCAGTTCTTC
TRBJ2-3	-	17	TRBV4-3	TRBD2	CASSQDRATSVEDTQYF	TGCGCCAGCAGCCAAGACAGGGCGACTAGCGTCGAAGATACGCAGTATTTT
TRBJ2-2	-	16	TRBV6-5	TRBD1	CASTSEGQGGTGELFF	TGTGCCAGCACCTCCGAGGGACAGGGGGGCACCGGGGAGCTGTTTTTT
TRBJ1-2	-	13	TRBV25-1	-	CASSEWDGPSYTF	TGTGCCAGCAGTGAATGGGACGGCCCTAGCTACACCTTC
TRBJ2-4	-	13	TRBV7-9	-	CASSLGGLPIQYF	TGTGCCAGCAGCTTAGGTGGTCTCCCCATTCAGTACTTC
TRBJ2-4	-	15	TRBV28	-	CASNGGNLAKNIQYF	TGTGCCAGCAATGGCGGTAACTTAGCCAAAAACATTCAGTACTTC
TRBJ2-1	-	15	TRBV4-1	TRBD2	CASSQGGSYINEQFF	TGCGCCAGCAGCCAAGGCGGGAGTTATATCAATGAGCAGTTCTTC
TRBJ2-1	few	21	TRBV7-7	TRBD2	CASSLDGRSGSFWPGLNEQFF	TGTGCTAGCAGCTTAGACGGTCGTAGCGGGAGTTTTTGGCCGGGGTTGAATGAGCAGTTCTTC
TRBJ2-7	-	15	TRBV9	TRBD1	CASSDPGQGSYEQYF	TGTGCCAGCAGCGACCCGGGACAGGGTAGCTACGAGCAGTACTTC
TRBJ1-1	few	14	TRBV6-5	-	CASSYKGKNTEAFF	TGTGCCAGCAGTTACAAGGGGAAGAACACTGAAGCTTTCTTT
TRBJ2-1	few	14	TRBV4-1	TRBD1	CAIQQGVGYNERFF	TGCGCCATCCAACAGGGGGTAGGATACAATGAGCGGTTCTTC
TRBJ2-7	few	15	TRBV7-3	TRBD2	CASSLGAGVGYEQYF	TGTGCCAGCAGCTTAGGGGCGGGAGTCGGCTACGAGCAGTACTTC